A single sample is the source of the 10 T cell receptor beta chains below, sequenced in a study of blood T cell repertoires in COVID-19. Some clones are missing from TCRdb's copy, which holds only in-frame ones; the method was immunoSEQ multiplex PCR. The sample gives roughly 170,000 clones, approximately 85% of which show up once; about 7.8% is in the top ten. Sequences were obtained from peripheral blood. These TCRs come from a woman in her fifties or sixties with COVID-19, enrolled during active disease.

The chain recombines TRBV20-1 with TRBJ2-7; D gene unclear. The ends were cut back, 3 bases at V and 0 bases at J, with 3 bases in the middle. The CDR3 spans 11 residues. The germline gives CDR1 DFQATT, CDR2 SNEGSKA (reference sequence). This CDR3 reads CSASGSYEQYF. CDR3 sequence (DNA): TGCAGTGCTAGCGGCTCCTACGAGCAGTACTTC.

V and J are TRBV7-3 and TRBJ2-1; 8 nucleotides line up with TRBD2. The CDR3 contains 15 residues. CDR1 is SGHTA and CDR2 is FQGTGA in the germline V gene. Trimming at V came to 8 bases and at J to 1 base, leaving 7 bases not matched to a gene. This CDR3 reads CASSIAGPSYNEQFF. The CDR3 bases are TGTGCCAGCTCTATAGCGGGACCGTCCTACAATGAGCAGTTCTTC.

This clone came up many times. The chain links TRBV5-4 to TRBJ2-7; D may be TRBD2 (5 bases). V shed 2 bases and J shed 4 bases, with 16 bases lying between them. The CDR3 covers 15 residues. The germline V gene encodes CDR1 SGHNT and CDR2 YYREEE (reference sequence). CDR3 sequence: CASSLKISGKYEQYF. CDR3 nucleotide sequence: TGTGCCAGCAGCTTAAAAATTTCCGGGAAATACGAGCAGTACTTC.

The chain uses TRBV5-1 and TRBJ2-2; D is uncertain. This CDR3 has 15 amino acids. Trimming removed 5 bases at V and 0 bases at J, with 11 bases between. CDR1 and CDR2 (germline): SGHRS, YFSETQ. This chain's CDR3 is CASSFLNSNTGELFF. The DNA of the CDR3 is TGCGCCAGCAGTTTCCTAAACTCGAACACCGGGGAGCTGTTTTTT.

This chain uses TRBV10-2 with TRBJ2-3; TRBD2 aligns across 14 bases. CDR1 is WSHSY, CDR2 SAAADI, per germline. V dropped 3 bases and J dropped 10; count of bases not matched to a gene: 12. This CDR3 spans 17 amino acids. The CDR3, as DNA: TGCGCCAGCAGTGATCCCCCGGGACTAGCGGGAGTTAAGGCGCAGTATTTT. Its translation is CASSDPPGLAGVKAQYF.

The gene calls are TRBV28 and TRBJ2-7, with 12 bases matching TRBD2. CDR1 and CDR2 from the germline V gene are MDHEN and SYDVKM. V lost 10 bases to trimming and J lost 4 bases; unmatched junction nucleotides: 8. This CDR3 is 14 amino acids long. Here the CDR3 reads CAIGLAGSHYEQYF. The CDR3 DNA sequence: TGTGCCATCGGACTAGCGGGATCCCATTACGAGCAGTACTTC.

The CDR3 region has the DNA TGTGCCAGCAGCTTACAGGGTCTACACGAGCAGTACGTC. The encoded protein is CASSLQGLHEQYV. The chain uses TRBV5-4 and TRBJ2-7; D is possibly TRBD1 (6 bases). The germline V gene has CDR1 SGHNT and CDR2 YYREEE (reference sequence). Trimming stripped 2 bases from V and 5 bases from J, with 11 bases between. This CDR3 is built from 13 residues.

V is TRBV30 and J is TRBJ2-5; possible D gene TRBD2, 6 bases. Germline V gene lookup returns CDR1 GTSNPN and CDR2 SVGIG (reference sequence). The CDR3 loop spans 14 amino acids. Trimming cost V 3 bases and J 2 bases, with 13 bases left between them. The CDR3 here is CAWSLGLTQETQYF. CDR3 coding DNA: TGTGCCTGGAGCTTAGGACTAACTCAAGAGACCCAGTACTTC.

The V gene is TRBV5-5, the J gene TRBJ1-2; 7 nucleotides align to TRBD1. CDR3 length: 16 residues. The trim removed 1 base at V and 0 bases at J, leaving 6 bases unmatched. Per germline, CDR1 SGHKS and CDR2 YYEKEE (reference sequence). The CDR3 coding sequence is TGTGCCAGCAGCTTGTCCCGGGACAGTTCTAACTATGGCTACACCTTC. It is translated as CASSLSRDSSNYGYTF.

This clone came up a few times. The chain employs TRBV2 and TRBJ1-1, with TRBD1 matching over 8 bases. CDR1 is SNHLY and CDR2 is FYNNEI in the germline V gene. The ends lost 8 bases at V and 1 base at J; junction bases unmatched: 3. The CDR3 consists of 13 residues. DNA of the CDR3: TGTGCCAGCCGAGGGACAGGGAACACTGAAGCTTTCTTT. It codes for CASRGTGNTEAFF.